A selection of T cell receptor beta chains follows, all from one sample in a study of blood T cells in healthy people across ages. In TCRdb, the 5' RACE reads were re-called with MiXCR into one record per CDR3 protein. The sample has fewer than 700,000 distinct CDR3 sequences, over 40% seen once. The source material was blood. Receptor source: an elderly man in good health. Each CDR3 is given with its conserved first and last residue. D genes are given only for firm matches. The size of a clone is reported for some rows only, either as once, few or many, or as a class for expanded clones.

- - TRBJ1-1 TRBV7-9 TGTGCCAGCAGCTTAAAGGGCCTGACCACTGAAGCTTTCTTT CASSLKGLTTEAFF
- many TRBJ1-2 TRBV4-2 TGTGCCAGCAGCCCGGGCCAGGGGCACTATGGCTACACCTTC CASSPGQGHYGYTF
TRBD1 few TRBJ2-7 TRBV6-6 TGTGCCAGCAGCTCAGGGGGCCTTGACGAGCAGTACTTC CASSSGGLDEQYF
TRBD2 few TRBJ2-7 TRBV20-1 TGCAGTGCTGATTATAGCGGGAGGGCCTCGGGCGAGCAGTACTTC CSADYSGRASGEQYF
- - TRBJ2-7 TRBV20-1 TGCAGTGCTCCGGCGCAGGCGAGCGGCGAGCAGTACTTC CSAPAQASGEQYF
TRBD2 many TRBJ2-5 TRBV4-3 TGCGCCAGCAGCCAAACTAGCGGTGGGGAGACCCAGTACTTC CASSQTSGGETQYF
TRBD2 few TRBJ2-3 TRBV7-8 TGTGCCAGCAGCACACGGACTAGCGGGGGTACGCAGTATTTT CASSTRTSGGTQYF
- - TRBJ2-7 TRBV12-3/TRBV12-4 TGTGCCAGCAGTCAAGGAGGTGGGCACCGATACGAGCAGTACTTC CASSQGGGHRYEQYF
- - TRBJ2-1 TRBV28 TGTGCCAGCAGCCCACTCCTCCTTAACAATGAGCAGTTCTTC CASSPLLLNNEQFF
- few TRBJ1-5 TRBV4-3 TGCGCCAGCAGCCCCCAGCGGTCGAGCAATCAGCCCCAGCATTTT CASSPQRSSNQPQHF
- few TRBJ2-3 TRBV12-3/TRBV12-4 TGTGCCAGCAGGCTAATTGCAAGCACAGATACGCAGTATTTT CASRLIASTDTQYF
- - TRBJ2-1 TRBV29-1 TGCAGCGTTCGGGACGGTGGCAATGAGCAGTTCTTC CSVRDGGNEQFF
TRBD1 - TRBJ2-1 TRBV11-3 TGTGCCAGCAGCTTAGTGGGCCCCCAGGGGGTTTCCTACAATGAGCAGTTCTTC CASSLVGPQGVSYNEQFF
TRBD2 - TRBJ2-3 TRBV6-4 TGTGCCAGCAGTGACACACAAACGCCAGCGGGGGCTGACACAGATACGCAGTATTTT CASSDTQTPAGADTDTQYF
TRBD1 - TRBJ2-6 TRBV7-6 TGTGACAGCAGCTCCACAGGCCGGACAGGCTCTGGGGCCAACGTCCTGACTTTC CDSSSTGRTGSGANVLTF
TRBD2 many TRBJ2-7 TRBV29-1 TGCAGCGCCAGCGGGGGTGCAACCTACGAGCAGTACTTC CSASGGATYEQYF
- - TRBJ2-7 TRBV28 TGTGCCGTAGCCAGACTCGCCCTCCTTTTTTACGAGCAGTACTTC CAVARLALLFYEQYF
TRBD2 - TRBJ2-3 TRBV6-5 TGTGCCAGCAGTTTAAAGCGGGGGGACACAGATACGCAGTATTTT CASSLKRGDTDTQYF
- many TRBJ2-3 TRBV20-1 TGCAGTGCTAGGGGCAGGTTGGTCACAGATACGCAGTATTTT CSARGRLVTDTQYF
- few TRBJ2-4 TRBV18 TGTGCCAGCTCATCTGACAGATACTTAGCCAAAAACATTCAGTACTTC CASSSDRYLAKNIQYF
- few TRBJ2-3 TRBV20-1 TGCAGGGCTCGAACTAGCACAGATACGCAGTATTTT CRARTSTDTQYF
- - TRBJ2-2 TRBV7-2 TGTGCCAGCAGCCCGGGAGATAGCACCGGGGAGCTGTTTTTT CASSPGDSTGELFF
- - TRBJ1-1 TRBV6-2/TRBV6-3 TGTGCCAGCGGCTGCGGACAGTACACTGAAGCTTTCTTT CASGCGQYTEAFF
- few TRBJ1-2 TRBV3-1 TGTGCCAGCAGCCAAGCGTCTGGCTACACCTTC CASSQASGYTF
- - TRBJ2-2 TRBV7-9 TGTGCCAGCAGATATAGCGGAAGGCGAAACACCGGGGAGCTGTTTTTT CASRYSGRRNTGELFF
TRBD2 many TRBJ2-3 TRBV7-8 TGTGCCACCAGCTTAAGCGGGGGATTAGATACGCAGTATTTT CATSLSGGLDTQYF
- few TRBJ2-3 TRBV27 TGTGCCACCAGCAGGCAGGGGCTATCAGATACGCAGTATTTT CATSRQGLSDTQYF
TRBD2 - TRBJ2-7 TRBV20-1 TGCAGTGCTACGAGTAGCGGGGGGCTAACCTACGAGCAGTACTTC CSATSSGGLTYEQYF
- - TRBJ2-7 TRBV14 TGTGCCAGCAGCCGCGACGGGGGAGCCAACGAGCAGTACTTC CASSRDGGANEQYF
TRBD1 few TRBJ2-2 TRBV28 TGTGCCAGCAGTTCCCCAGGGGGAGTGACCGGGGAGCTGTTTTTT CASSSPGGVTGELFF
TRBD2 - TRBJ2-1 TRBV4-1 TGCGCCAGCAGCCCCGCGGGGGACCCCCGAGAGACCCAGTTCTTC CASSPAGDPRETQFF
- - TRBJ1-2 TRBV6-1 TGTGCCAGCAGTGAATCGGTCAGCCCACTTAAGCGCCCTGGCTACACCTTC CASSESVSPLKRPGYTF
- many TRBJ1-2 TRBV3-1 TGTGCCAGCAGCCAAGATGGTGGCTACACCTTC CASSQDGGYTF
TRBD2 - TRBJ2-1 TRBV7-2 TGTGCCAGCAGCGTAACCCTAGCGGGGGAGCAGTTCTTC CASSVTLAGEQFF
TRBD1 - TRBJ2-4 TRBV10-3 TGTGCCATCAGTGAGGGCTCCGGGACAGGGGGAAACATTCAGTACTTC CAISEGSGTGGNIQYF
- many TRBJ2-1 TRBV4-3 TGCGCCAGCAGCCCGAGCTCGAACAATGAGCAGTTCTTC CASSPSSNNEQFF
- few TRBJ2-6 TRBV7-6 TGTGCCAGCAGCTCCAGAGCGATTTCTGGGGCCAACGTCCTGACTTTC CASSSRAISGANVLTF